Shown below are 5 T cell receptor beta chains from a single sample sequenced in a study of human T cells and chemical hapten exposure. Time point denoted: patch test 2, 6 weeks after DPC sensitization. Indicated treatment: therapeutic diphenylcyclopropenone sensitization with weekly scalp DPC. MiXCR, applied by TCRdb to the RACE reads, yields one record per CDR3 protein. The sample comprises some 150,000 distinct CDR3 sequences, 10% to 15% of which are singletons, and roughly 1.4% rests with the top ten. This sample comprised whole blood, obtained in connection with sensitization to the hapten diphenylcyclopropenone (DPC). The receptors were gathered from a woman aged 50 to 60 with alopecia areata. Some clones in this sample may be carry-over from other donors' samples.

V and J are TRBV19 and TRBJ2-5; D perhaps matches TRBD2 (6 bases). Germline assignment: CDR1 LNHDA and CDR2 SQIVND (reference sequence). The CDR3 loop spans 15 amino acids. Trimming stripped 1 base from V and 5 bases from J, with 14 bases between. CDR3 loop: CASSIGGSRGETQYF. The DNA for the CDR3 is TGTGCCAGTAGTATAGGCGGCAGCCGGGGGGAGACCCAGTACTTC.

In nucleotides, the CDR3 is TGCAGCGTTGCGGGAATGGGACACCTAAGCTCCTACAATGAGCAGTTCTTC. Translation gives CSVAGMGHLSSYNEQFF. V gene TRBV29-1 combines with J gene TRBJ2-1; D possibly corresponds to TRBD1 (6 bases). The CDR3 consists of 17 residues. From germline, CDR1 is SQVTM and CDR2 ANQGSEA. Between the trimmed V and J ends, which lost 4 bases and 0 bases, there was a span of 19 bases.

This clonotype was seen more than once but under ten times. The chain links TRBV7-9 to TRBJ2-7; D is perhaps TRBD2 (6 bases). The CDR3 runs to 14 residues. Germline values: CDR1 SEHNR, CDR2 FQNEAQ (reference sequence). V was trimmed by 5 bases and J by 6 bases, leaving 17 bases between them. CDR3 residues: CASSPTKNGGEQYF. CDR3 nucleotides: TGTGCCAGCAGCCCCACGAAAAACGGGGGCGAGCAGTACTTC.

This clonotype was seen a handful of times. The J gene is TRBJ1-2, the V gene TRBV19; 10 positions agree with TRBD1. Germline CDR1 and CDR2: LNHDA and SQIVND (reference sequence). This CDR3 is built from 17 residues. V gave up 7 bases and J gave up 4 bases; unmatched junction bases: 15. The CDR3 nucleotides are TGTGCCAGTACCACTCCGGGACAGGGGAGTCGCACCTATGGCTACACCTTC. It is translated as CASTTPGQGSRTYGYTF.

This clonotype was recorded many times. This chain uses TRBV2 with TRBJ2-2; D may be TRBD2 (7 bases). This CDR3 comprises 15 residues. V was cut by 5 bases and J by 1 base, with 11 bases left in between. In germline, CDR1 is SNHLY, CDR2 FYNNEI. CDR3: CASSLGGLNTGELFF. The CDR3 DNA is TGTGCCAGCAGTCTCGGGGGGCTGAACACCGGGGAGCTGTTTTTT.